The next 18 T cell receptor beta chains were all read from a single sample in a study of glioma-infiltrating T cells. Using RNA template, CDR3s of TCR alpha and beta were amplified with iRepertoire arm-PCR. A single record per CDR3 protein comes from TCRdb applying MiXCR to the multiplex PCR reads. The repertoire includes around 100,000 distinct CDR3 sequences, roughly 30% of them detected once, and less than 55% sits in the top ten. The specimen sequenced was glioma tissue, nonneoplastic brain tissue, or PBMCs (not recorded which). These receptor sequences come from a human donor with low-grade glioma or glioblastoma, undergoing nonglioma brain surgery, or in good health (not recorded which).

This clonotype was observed a few times. This rearrangement joins TRBV7-2 to TRBJ1-6; 7 positions agree with TRBD1. J was trimmed by 0 bases and V by 6 bases; bases with no gene match: 20. The CDR3 extends over 21 amino acids. Germline V lookup: CDR1 SGHTA, CDR2 FQGNSA. CDR3 in DNA: TGTGCCAGCAGTTCCGGGACAGCGAGCCCGTTGGACACCTCCTATAATTCACCCCTCCACTTT. Its protein is CASSSGTASPLDTSYNSPLHF.

This clonotype was observed many times. The chain employs TRBV20-1 and TRBJ2-7, with 10 bases aligning to TRBD1. V shed 3 bases, J shed 7 bases, and the junction held 6 bases outside the gene matches. The CDR3 is 13 residues long. Germline loops: CDR1 DFQATT, CDR2 SNEGSKA (reference sequence). The CDR3 sequence: CSASGTGVLEQYF. Here the CDR3 DNA reads TGCAGTGCTAGCGGGACAGGGGTGTTAGAGCAGTACTTC.

This clonotype was seen ten or more times. The rearrangement links TRBV20-1 to TRBJ1-3; D not certain. This CDR3 is 16 amino acids long. Per the germline V gene, CDR1 is DFQATT and CDR2 is SNEGSKA (reference sequence). The V and J ends lost 0 bases and 1 base respectively, with 13 bases between them. The CDR3 region is CSARDWAMGSGNTIYF. Written as DNA, the CDR3 is TGCAGTGCTAGAGATTGGGCTATGGGGTCTGGAAACACCATATATTTT.

A note on this clonotype: Given a much more abundant clone one base away, this may be a read error. This likely comes from a read error, as the CDR3 has no conserved phenylalanine or tryptophan at its end. The chain joins TRBV6-1 to TRBJ2-7, with TRBD1 as a possible D gene (5 bases). Per germline, CDR1 MNHNS and CDR2 SASEGT. The CDR3 sequence is 11 residues long. The ends were cut back, 7 bases at V and 5 bases at J, with 9 bases in the middle. The CDR3 spells CASTGNDEQYL. CDR3 coding DNA: TGTGCCAGCACAGGGAACGACGAGCAGTACCTC.

This clonotype came up many times. V usage is TRBV20-1 and J usage is TRBJ1-1, with D possibly matching TRBD1 (6 bases). Germline CDR1 reads DFQATT; CDR2 reads SNEGSKA (reference sequence). V shed 6 bases and J shed 1 base, with 9 bases lying between them. The CDR3 contains 12 residues. DNA for the CDR3: TGCAGTGCCCTACAGGGGAACACTGAAGCTTTCTTT. Translating gives CSALQGNTEAFF.

On this clonotype itself: Because the CDR3 is missing its conserved closing phenylalanine or tryptophan, this is likely a read error. The chain joins TRBV28 to TRBJ1-1; possibly TRBD1 for D (5 bases). Trimming cost V 3 bases and J 1 base, with 12 bases left between them. The germline CDR1 and CDR2 sequences are MDHEN and SYDVKM. This CDR3 spans 15 amino acids. The CDR3 nucleotides are TGTGCCAGCAGTTTGCCCGGGGCAGAGAACACTGAAGCTTTCCTT. This translates into CASSLPGAENTEAFL.

The chain employs TRBV5-1 and TRBJ2-3, with 7 bases matching TRBD2. The CDR3 sequence is 15 residues long. The V segment lost 2 bases and the J segment 1 base; nucleotides outside the gene matches: 4. Germline loops: CDR1 SGHRS, CDR2 YFSETQ. CDR3 region: CASSFRSGGTDTQYF. CDR3 sequence (DNA): TGCGCCAGCAGCTTCCGGAGCGGGGGCACAGATACGCAGTATTTT.

In this sample, this clonotype turned up many times. The chain recombines TRBV7-9 with TRBJ2-3; D is undetermined. V was shortened by 0 bases and J by 5 bases, with 6 bases between the two germline ends. Germline CDR1 SEHNR, CDR2 FQNEAQ (reference sequence). The CDR3 has 13 amino acids. The CDR3 reads CASSLAGIDTQYF. The CDR3 nucleotides read TGTGCCAGCAGCTTAGCGGGGATAGATACGCAGTATTTT.

Comments on this clonotype: This may arise from a read error, as a much more abundant clone is one base away. The gene calls are TRBV12-3 or TRBV12-4 and TRBJ2-5; D uncertain. The CDR3 is made up of 13 amino acids. Between the trimmed V and J ends, which lost 5 bases and 4 bases, there was a span of 11 bases. CDR3 sequence (DNA): TGTGCCAGCAGTCTCAGGTCAAGAGAGACCCAGTACTTC. This codes for CASSLRSRETQYF.

This clonotype was counted a few times. The genes are TRBV29-1 and TRBJ2-7, with D possibly called TRBD1 or TRBD2 (7 bases each). Germline lookup yields CDR1 SQVTM and CDR2 ANQGSEA. Trimming shortened V by 6 bases and J by 2 bases, and 17 bases separated the two germline ends. The length of the CDR3 is 14 residues. The CDR3 DNA reads as TGCAGCGTACCCACGCCAGGGGGGGCCTACGAGCAGTACTTC. Residues: CSVPTPGGAYEQYF.

With respect to this clonotype: A read error may explain this, as a much larger clone is one base away. The chain joins TRBV20-1 to TRBJ1-5; 7 bases line up with TRBD1. This CDR3 is built from 14 residues. Germline V gene lookup returns CDR1 DFQATT and CDR2 SNEGSKA (reference sequence). CDR3 in amino acids: CRASSTGPHQPQHF. DNA for the CDR3: TGCAGAGCTAGTTCGACAGGGCCCCATCAGCCCCAGCATTTT.

On this clonotype: This clone may be a read error of a much larger clone one base away. The chain links TRBV7-2 to TRBJ1-5, with D maybe TRBD1 (6 bases). CDR1 and CDR2 (germline): SGHTA, FQGNSA. The CDR3 has 16 residues. CDR3: CDSTTVPGQNNQPQHF. The DNA of the CDR3 is TGTGACAGCACCACAGTACCTGGACAGAACAATCAGCCCCAGCATTTT.

A word on this clonotype: This may be a read error, as it is one base from a much larger clone. The chain is built from TRBV20-1 and TRBJ2-1; 8 positions agree with TRBD2. The CDR3 contains 14 residues. CDR1 and CDR2 (germline): DFQATT, SNEGSKA (reference sequence). The CDR3 loop reads CNASRGGPGNEQFF. For the CDR3, the DNA is TGCAATGCTAGCCGGGGGGGGCCGGGGAATGAGCAGTTCTTC.

This clonotype was counted ten times or more. The CDR3 DNA is TGTGCCAGCAAGAAGGACAGGGACCCAACGGCCCTCCACTTT. It is translated as CASKKDRDPTALHF. The gene calls are TRBV2 and TRBJ1-6, with TRBD1 identical over 8 bases. The CDR3 loop spans 14 amino acids. The germline V gene encodes CDR1 SNHLY and CDR2 FYNNEI. With V trimmed by 7 bases and J by 14 bases, 13 bases remained unmatched.

This clonotype has ten or more counts. V is TRBV7-2 and J is TRBJ2-5, with D unclear. V shed 1 base and J shed 1 base, with 10 bases lying between them. Looked up from germline, CDR1 is SGHTA and CDR2 is FQGNSA. This CDR3 comprises 15 residues. The CDR3 here is CASSLVADPQETQYF. The CDR3 bases are TGTGCCAGCAGCTTAGTCGCGGACCCCCAAGAGACCCAGTACTTC.

This rearrangement joins TRBV29-1 to TRBJ2-1; 7 nucleotides agree with TRBD1. Matching the DNA end better, TRBJ2-7 makes the J call doubtful. In germline, CDR1 is SQVTM, CDR2 ANQGSEA. CDR3 size: 11 residues. The CDR3 spells CSVRQGNEQYF. The CDR3 nucleotides read TGCAGCGTTAGACAGGGAAATGAGCAGTACTTC.

The table lists this clonotype with a few counts. A junction end diverges from the germline sequence, so it may reflect a read error. The V gene is TRBV7-8, the J gene TRBJ1-5; D gene ambiguous. Germline lookup yields CDR1 SGHVS and CDR2 FQNEAQ. The CDR3 length is 16 residues. Here the CDR3 reads CASSLAGIRSNQPQHF. The CDR3 DNA reads TGTGCCAGCAGCCTAGCGGGGATAAGGAGCAATCAGCCCCAGCATTTT.

On this clonotype itself: A read error is possible here, since a much larger clone lies one base away. The J gene is TRBJ2-7, the V gene TRBV6-6, with TRBD2 matching 12 bases. Trimming removed 5 bases from V and 6 bases from J; junction bases left unmatched: 17. The CDR3 is 18 amino acids. Germline assignment: CDR1 MNHNY and CDR2 SVGAGI (reference sequence). This chain's CDR3 is CASSNHTQPTSGGGEQYF. For the CDR3, the DNA is TGTGCCAGCAGTAACCACACCCAACCGACTAGCGGGGGAGGCGAGCAGTACTTC.